This TCR beta chain was sequenced for a study of shared clonotypes between healthy human individuals. Study-wide background: There were three CD4 naive, three CD4 memory, two CD8 naive and one CD8 memory plates per donor.

With respect to this clone: Its antigen is unknown.

CD45RA-negative memory and CD45RA+ naive subsets were split from the CD4+ cells. Overall study findings and caveats: About 5% of naive CD4 clonotypes were common to a handful of donors.

DNA at 200 ng, roughly 30,000 T cell genomes, went into sorted-subset replicate PCRs. Clones were read by immunoSEQ multiplex PCR, and TCRdb kept only the in-frame ones, dropping some. The sample includes some 2,000,000 clones, almost 96% of them seen just once. V lost 1 base to trimming and J lost 7 bases, with 14 bases between them. CDR1 SGHTA and CDR2 FQGNSA come from the germline V gene. CDR3 length: 14 amino acids. The chain joins TRBV7-2 to TRBJ2-7, with D maybe TRBD2 (6 bases). This sequence originates from a man younger than 35 in good health. The sample was naive CD4+ T cells sorted from blood. Subset: CD45RA+ positively selected. The chain's CDR3 is CASSLDTSLREQYF. The DNA of the CDR3 is TGTGCCAGCAGCTTAGATACTAGCCTGAGAGAGCAGTACTTC. The whole variable domain, remainder taken from reference TRBV7-2 and TRBJ2-7, is GAGVSQSPSNKVTEKGKDVELRCDPISGHTALYWYRQSLGQGLEFLIYFQGNSAPDKSGLPSDRFSAERTGGSVSTLTIQRTQQEDSAVYLCASSLDTSLREQYFGPGTRLTVT.